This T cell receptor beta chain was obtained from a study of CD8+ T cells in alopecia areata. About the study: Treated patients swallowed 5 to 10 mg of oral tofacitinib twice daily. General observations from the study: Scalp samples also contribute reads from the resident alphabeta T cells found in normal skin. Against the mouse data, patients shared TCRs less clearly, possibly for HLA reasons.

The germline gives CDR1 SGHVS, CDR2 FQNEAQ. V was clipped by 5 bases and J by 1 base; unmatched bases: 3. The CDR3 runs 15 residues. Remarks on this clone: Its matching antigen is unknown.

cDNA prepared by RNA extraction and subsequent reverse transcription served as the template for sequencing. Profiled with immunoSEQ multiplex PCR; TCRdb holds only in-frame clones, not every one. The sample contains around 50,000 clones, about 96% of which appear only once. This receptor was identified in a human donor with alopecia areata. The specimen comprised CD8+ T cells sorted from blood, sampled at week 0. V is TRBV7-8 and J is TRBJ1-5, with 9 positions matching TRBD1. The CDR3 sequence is CASSPGTGSNQPQHF. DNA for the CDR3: TGTGCCAGCAGCCCAGGGACAGGGAGCAATCAGCCCCAGCATTTT. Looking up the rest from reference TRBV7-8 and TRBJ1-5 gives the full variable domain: GAGVSQSPRYKVAKRGQDVALRCDPISGHVSLFWYQQALGQGPEFLTYFQNEAQLDKSGLPSDRFFAERPEGSVSTLKIQRTQQEDSAVYLCASSPGTGSNQPQHFGDGTRLSIL.